This record covers a single T cell receptor (beta chain). Under the authors' procedure: Reference gene primers were amplified, and this amplification served to estimate nucleated cell counts. Sequencing was performed with immunoSEQ multiplex PCR; in TCRdb, only in-frame clones are kept and a portion is missing. V, J and clone size are those of that table, while D and trimming were read from the DNA. Among approximately 89,000 clones listed, 75% to 85% were seen once. Trimming at V came to 3 bases and at J to 10 bases, leaving 12 bases not matched to a gene. CDR1 MDHEN and CDR2 SYDVKM come from the germline V gene. The CDR3 contains 16 residues. The sample is drawn from a study of blood T cell repertoires in COVID-19. Overall study context: Samples taken during acute and convalescent COVID-19 were collected in the United States, Italy and Spain. PBMCs, B-cell-depleted T cells, or T cells provided the cDNA or gDNA that made up the material.

This TCR was sampled from a man aged 65 to 85 with acute or convalescent COVID-19. V usage is TRBV28 and J usage is TRBJ2-1; TRBD2 agrees at 10 bases. The sequenced material came from peripheral blood. In nucleotides, the CDR3 is TGTGCCAGCAGTTTGCAGCGGGAGGGCCCTCTCCGGGAGCAGTTCTTC. The encoded protein is CASSLQREGPLREQFF.